The clone carrying this T cell receptor (beta chain) has only a few counts. This sample was taken from a study of T cell responses to AZD1222 COVID-19 vaccine. Assay used: immunoSEQ multiplex PCR; TCRdb lists only in-frame clones, some missing. The repertoire holds fewer than 70,000 clones, with around nine tenths as singletons. Specimen: peripheral blood, collected on day 0 of AZD1222 vaccination. The source of this sequence is an adult in good health.

The CDR3 loop reads CASSWGQGRNYGYTF. The CDR3 nucleotides are TGCGCCAGCAGCTGGGGACAAGGCCGAAACTATGGCTACACCTTC. The chain has TRBV5-1 and TRBJ1-2, with D maybe TRBD1 (6 bases). V gave up 3 bases and J gave up 2 bases, with 14 bases separating them. The CDR3 is 15 amino acids. Germline CDR1 and CDR2: SGHRS and YFSETQ.